A selection of T cell receptor beta chains follows, all from one sample in a study of OX40 agonist ivuxolimab in advanced cancers. Clones were sequenced by immunoSEQ multiplex PCR, and TCRdb holds only the in-frame ones, with some missing. This table holds roughly 53,000 clones, roughly 84% found once. Here the sequenced sample was CD4+ or CD8+ T cells sorted from blood, taken in a trial of the OX40 agonist ivuxolimab. The receptors stem from an adult with an advanced solid tumor such as melanoma, head and neck, liver or kidney cancer. The CDR3 runs from the conserved cysteine through the conserved F or W. D genes are given only for firm matches. Clone sizes are given selectively: once, few, many, or a class where the clone is expanded.

J | D | V | length | size | DNA | CDR3
TRBJ2-1 | . | TRBV11-2 | 16 | few | TGTGCCAGCAGCAGGCCCCTTGGGACTGGAAGGAATGAGCAGTTCTTC | CASSRPLGTGRNEQFF
TRBJ2-2 | TRBD1 | TRBV6-6 | 14 | . | TGTGCCAGCAGCCCCGGGACAGCCACCGGGGAGCTGTTTTTT | CASSPGTATGELFF
TRBJ2-3 | . | TRBV2 | 13 | . | TGTGCCAGCAGTAAACAGGGTTCGGATACGCAGTATTTT | CASSKQGSDTQYF
TRBJ1-1 | TRBD1 | TRBV6-1 | 13 | . | TGTGCCTCTCACAGGGGGCTTGGCACTGAAGCTTTCTTT | CASHRGLGTEAFF
TRBJ1-2 | TRBD1 | TRBV10-3 | 15 | few | TGTGCCATCAGTGAGTCATGGCAGGGGGATTCTGGCTACACCTTC | CAISESWQGDSGYTF
TRBJ1-5 | . | TRBV10-3 | 14 | . | TGTGCCATCTCGACAGAGGATAGCAATCAGCCCCAGCATTTT | CAISTEDSNQPQHF
TRBJ2-5 | TRBD2 | TRBV2 | 16 | . | TGTGCCAGCAGTGGACTAGCGGGAGGGCCGGGGGAGACCCAGTACTTC | CASSGLAGGPGETQYF
TRBJ2-2 | . | TRBV19 | 14 | . | TGTGCCAGTAGTACCACTCCGAACACCGGGGAGCTGTTTTTT | CASSTTPNTGELFF
TRBJ2-7 | . | TRBV7-2 | 15 | . | TGTGCCAGCAGCTTAGCCTGGGGGGAGACCTACGAGCAGTACTTC | CASSLAWGETYEQYF
TRBJ1-1 | . | TRBV5-1 | 14 | . | TGCGCCAGCAGCTTAGGGACGGTGAACACTGAAGCTTTCTTT | CASSLGTVNTEAFF
TRBJ1-1 | . | TRBV4-3 | 15 | . | TGCGCCAGCAGCCACGAGAGGGGGGTGAACACTGAAGCTTTCTTT | CASSHERGVNTEAFF
TRBJ1-6 | TRBD1 | TRBV6-5 | 16 | . | TGTGCCAGCAGTTACGGGACTGGGACAGGGAATTCACCCCTCCACTTT | CASSYGTGTGNSPLHF
TRBJ1-5 | TRBD1 | TRBV27 | 18 | . | TGTGCCAGCAGTCCAGCCGGACAGGGATACTATAGCAATCAGCCCCAGCATTTT | CASSPAGQGYYSNQPQHF
TRBJ1-2 | . | TRBV28 | 13 | . | TGTGCCAGCAGTGACAGTGCTAACTATGGCTACACCTTC | CASSDSANYGYTF
TRBJ1-5 | . | TRBV7-2 | 14 | . | TGTGCCAGCAGCTTGAACAGGGTTGATCAGCCCCAGCATTTT | CASSLNRVDQPQHF
TRBJ1-2 | . | TRBV7-2 | 16 | . | TGTGCCAGCAGCCATACAACAGGGATGGGGGACTATGGCTACACCTTC | CASSHTTGMGDYGYTF
TRBJ1-5 | . | TRBV7-9 | 13 | . | TGTGCCAGCAGCCCGGACGGAAATCAGCCCCAGCATTTT | CASSPDGNQPQHF
TRBJ2-3 | TRBD2 | TRBV7-9 | 15 | . | TGTGCCAGCAGCTTTGGACTAGCGGCGGGAGATACGCAGTATTTT | CASSFGLAAGDTQYF
TRBJ1-1 | . | TRBV5-1 | 15 | . | TGCGCCAGCAGCGGGGGATACAGGATGAACACTGAAGCTTTCTTT | CASSGGYRMNTEAFF
TRBJ2-7 | . | TRBV9 | 15 | once | TGTGCCAGCAGCTCAGGGGGGACCACTTCCTACGAGCAGTACTTC | CASSSGGTTSYEQYF
TRBJ2-5 | . | TRBV25-1 | 12 | few | TGTGCCAGCAGTGCCGCGGCAGAGACCCAGTACTTC | CASSAAAETQYF
TRBJ1-2 | . | TRBV28 | 14 | once | TGTGCCAGCAGTTTATGGCCCGGGAACGAAGGCTACACCTTC | CASSLWPGNEGYTF
TRBJ2-7 | . | TRBV6-5 | 14 | . | TGTGCCAGCAGTGAAGACCGGCAGTCCTACGAGCAGTACTTC | CASSEDRQSYEQYF
TRBJ1-6 | . | TRBV18 | 15 | . | TGTGCCAGCTCACCACAGGGACTGTCGCTTTCACCCCTCCACTTT | CASSPQGLSLSPLHF
TRBJ1-2 | . | TRBV9 | 14 | . | TGTGCCAGCAGCGTAGAAGGGGGGCCCTATGGCTACACCTTC | CASSVEGGPYGYTF
TRBJ2-7 | TRBD1 | TRBV5-1 | 14 | . | TGCGCCAGCAGCCCGGGACAGGGGTTGGGGGAGCAGTACTTC | CASSPGQGLGEQYF
TRBJ2-7 | . | TRBV27 | 14 | . | TGTGCCAGCTGCTCCGTAGGGGGTCCCTACGAGCAGTACTTC | CASCSVGGPYEQYF
TRBJ2-7 | TRBD2 | TRBV18 | 15 | . | TGTGCCAGCTCACCGACTAGCGGGAAATCCTACGAGCAGTACTTC | CASSPTSGKSYEQYF
TRBJ2-6 | . | TRBV11-2 | 15 | once | TGTGCCAGCAGCCCCTCTAGAGCTGGGGCCAACGTCCTGACTTTC | CASSPSRAGANVLTF
TRBJ2-3 | TRBD2 | TRBV19 | 15 | . | TGTGCCAGTAGTCGGACTAGCGGGGGGGCAGGTACGCAGTATTTT | CASSRTSGGAGTQYF
TRBJ2-3 | . | TRBV10-3 | 14 | . | TGTGCCATCAGTGAGTCTGGTAGAGAGGATACGCAGTATTTT | CAISESGREDTQYF
TRBJ2-5 | TRBD2 | TRBV4-2 | 17 | . | TGTGCCAGCAGCCCGGGACTAGCGGGGGGGTACCAAGAGACCCAGTACTTC | CASSPGLAGGYQETQYF
TRBJ1-2 | TRBD1 | TRBV4-2 | 16 | few | TGTGCCAGCAGAGCTCGACAGGGGGCGCAGGGAGATGGCTACACCTTC | CASRARQGAQGDGYTF
TRBJ2-3 | . | TRBV5-1 | 15 | once | TGCGCCAGCAGCTTACGGGGGTCCTCCACAGATACGCAGTATTTT | CASSLRGSSTDTQYF
TRBJ1-2 | . | TRBV25-1 | 12 | . | TGTGCCAGCAGTGTGACAGGATATGGCTACACCTTC | CASSVTGYGYTF
TRBJ2-3 | . | TRBV27 | 13 | . | TGTGCCAGCAGTTTGCTGGGCACAGATACGCAGTATTTT | CASSLLGTDTQYF
TRBJ1-2 | TRBD1 | TRBV28 | 16 | . | TGTGCCAGCAGTTTGTATCACGGGAACAGGGGTGGTGGCTACACCTTC | CASSLYHGNRGGGYTF
TRBJ1-6 | . | TRBV7-9 | 14 | . | TGTGCCAGCAGCTTAGGGACGGATAATTCACCCCTCCACTTT | CASSLGTDNSPLHF
TRBJ1-2 | . | TRBV18 | 14 | . | TGTGCCAGCTCACCAAAGGGAAGGGACTATGGCTACACCTTC | CASSPKGRDYGYTF
TRBJ2-5 | . | TRBV6-5 | 14 | . | TGTGCCAGCAGTTACTCGGGTGGACTTTCGCCCCAGTACTTC | CASSYSGGLSPQYF
TRBJ2-7 | . | TRBV5-1 | 15 | few | TGCGCCAGCAGCCGCACACAGGGATTCGGGTACGAGCAGTACTTC | CASSRTQGFGYEQYF
TRBJ1-1 | . | TRBV5-1 | 14 | . | TGCGCCAGCAGCGTCGGCAGGGAAAACACTGAAGCTTTCTTT | CASSVGRENTEAFF
TRBJ1-1 | TRBD1 | TRBV5-1 | 13 | . | TGCGCCAGCAGCCAGGGGGCGCAGACTGAAGCTTTCTTT | CASSQGAQTEAFF
TRBJ1-6 | TRBD1 | TRBV6-5 | 13 | once | TGTGCCAGCAGTACTGGGACAGGGGGTACCCTCCACTTT | CASSTGTGGTLHF
TRBJ1-4 | . | TRBV28 | 13 | . | TGTGCCAGCAGTTTCACGGCGGAGGAAAAACTGTTTTTT | CASSFTAEEKLFF
TRBJ2-2 | TRBD2 | TRBV2 | 16 | . | TGTGCCAGCAAGGAAGCTAGCGGGAGCTCGACCGGGGAGCTGTTTTTT | CASKEASGSSTGELFF
TRBJ2-2 | TRBD1 | TRBV7-8 | 15 | . | TGTGCCAGCAGCTCTACAGGGGCTACCACCGGGGAGCTGTTTTTT | CASSSTGATTGELFF
TRBJ1-5 | . | TRBV6-1 | 13 | . | TGTGCCAGCAGTATCGGCAGGGTTCAGCCCCAGCATTTT | CASSIGRVQPQHF
TRBJ2-1 | TRBD2 | TRBV6-6 | 16 | . | TGTGCCAGCAGTGTCCTCGGCGGGGGGGCCATCAATGAGCAGTTCTTC | CASSVLGGGAINEQFF
TRBJ2-2 | . | TRBV7-9 | 15 | . | TGTGCCAGCAGCTTAATCAGCGGGAACACCGGGGAGCTGTTTTTT | CASSLISGNTGELFF
TRBJ2-5 | TRBD2 | TRBV7-2 | 16 | . | TGTGCCAGCAGCTTTTGGAGTAGCGGGGGGCGGGAGACCCAGTACTTC | CASSFWSSGGRETQYF